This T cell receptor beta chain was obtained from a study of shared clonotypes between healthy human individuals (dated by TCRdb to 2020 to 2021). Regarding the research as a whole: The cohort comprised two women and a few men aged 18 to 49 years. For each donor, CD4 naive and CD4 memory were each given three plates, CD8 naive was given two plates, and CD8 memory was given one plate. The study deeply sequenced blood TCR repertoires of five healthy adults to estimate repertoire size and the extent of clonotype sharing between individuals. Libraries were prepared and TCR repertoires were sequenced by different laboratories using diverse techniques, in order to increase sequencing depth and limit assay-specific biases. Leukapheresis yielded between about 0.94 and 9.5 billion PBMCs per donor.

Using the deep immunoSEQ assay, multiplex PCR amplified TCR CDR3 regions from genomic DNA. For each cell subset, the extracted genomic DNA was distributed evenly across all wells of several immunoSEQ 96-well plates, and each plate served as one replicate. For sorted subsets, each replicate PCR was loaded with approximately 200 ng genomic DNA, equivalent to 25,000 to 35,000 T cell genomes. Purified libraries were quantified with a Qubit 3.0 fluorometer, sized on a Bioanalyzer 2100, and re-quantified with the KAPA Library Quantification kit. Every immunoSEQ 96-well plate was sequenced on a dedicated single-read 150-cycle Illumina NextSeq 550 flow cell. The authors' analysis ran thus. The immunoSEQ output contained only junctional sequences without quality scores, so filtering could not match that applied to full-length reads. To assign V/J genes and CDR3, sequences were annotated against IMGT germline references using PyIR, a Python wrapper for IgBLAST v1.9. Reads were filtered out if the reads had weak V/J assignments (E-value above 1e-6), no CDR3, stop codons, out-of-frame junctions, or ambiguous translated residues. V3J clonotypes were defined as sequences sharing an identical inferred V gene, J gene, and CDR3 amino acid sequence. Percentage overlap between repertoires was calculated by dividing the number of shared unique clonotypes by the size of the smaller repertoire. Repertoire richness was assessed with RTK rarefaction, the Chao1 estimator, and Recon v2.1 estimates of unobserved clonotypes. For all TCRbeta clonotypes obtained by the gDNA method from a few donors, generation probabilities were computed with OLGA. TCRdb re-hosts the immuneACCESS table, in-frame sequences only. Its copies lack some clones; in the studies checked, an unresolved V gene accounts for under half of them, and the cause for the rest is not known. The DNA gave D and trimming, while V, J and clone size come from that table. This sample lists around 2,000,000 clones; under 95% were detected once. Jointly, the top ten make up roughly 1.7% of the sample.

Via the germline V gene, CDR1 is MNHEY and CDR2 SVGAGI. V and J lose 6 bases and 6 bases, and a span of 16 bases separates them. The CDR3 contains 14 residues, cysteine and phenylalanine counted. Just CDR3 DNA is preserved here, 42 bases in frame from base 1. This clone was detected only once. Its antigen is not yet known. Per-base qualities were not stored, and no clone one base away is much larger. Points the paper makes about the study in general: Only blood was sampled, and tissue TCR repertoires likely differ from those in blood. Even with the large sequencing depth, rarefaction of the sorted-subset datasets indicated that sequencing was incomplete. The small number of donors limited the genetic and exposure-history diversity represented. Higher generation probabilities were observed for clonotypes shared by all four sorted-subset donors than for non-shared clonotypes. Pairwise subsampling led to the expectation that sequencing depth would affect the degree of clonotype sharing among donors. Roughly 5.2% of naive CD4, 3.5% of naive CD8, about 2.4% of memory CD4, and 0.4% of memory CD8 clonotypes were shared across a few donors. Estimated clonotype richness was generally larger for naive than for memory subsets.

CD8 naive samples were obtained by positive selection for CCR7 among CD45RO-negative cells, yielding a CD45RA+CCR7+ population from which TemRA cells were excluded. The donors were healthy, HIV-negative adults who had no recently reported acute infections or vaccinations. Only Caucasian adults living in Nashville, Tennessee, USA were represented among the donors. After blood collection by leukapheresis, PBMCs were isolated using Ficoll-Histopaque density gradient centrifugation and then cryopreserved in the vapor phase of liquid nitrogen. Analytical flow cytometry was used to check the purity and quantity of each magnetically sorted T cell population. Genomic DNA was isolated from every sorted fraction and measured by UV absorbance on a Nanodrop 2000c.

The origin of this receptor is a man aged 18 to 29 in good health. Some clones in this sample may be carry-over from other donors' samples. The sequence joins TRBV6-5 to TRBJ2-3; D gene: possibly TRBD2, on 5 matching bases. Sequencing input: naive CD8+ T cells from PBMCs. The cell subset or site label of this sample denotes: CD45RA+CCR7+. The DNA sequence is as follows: TGTGCCAGCAGCCCGGGTTGGGGAGACGATACGCAGTATTTT. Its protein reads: CASSPGWGDDTQYF.